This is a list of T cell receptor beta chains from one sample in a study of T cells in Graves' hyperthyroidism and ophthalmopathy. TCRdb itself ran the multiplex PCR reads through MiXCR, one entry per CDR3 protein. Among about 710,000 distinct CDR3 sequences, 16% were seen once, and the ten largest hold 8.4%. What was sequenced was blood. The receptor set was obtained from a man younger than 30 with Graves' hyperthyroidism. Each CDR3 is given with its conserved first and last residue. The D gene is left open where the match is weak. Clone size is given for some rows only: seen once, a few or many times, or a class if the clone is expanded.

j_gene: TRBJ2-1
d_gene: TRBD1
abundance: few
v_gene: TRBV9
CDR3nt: TGTGCCAGCAGCGTAGTAGGACAGGGGTCCTACAATGAGCAGTTCTTC
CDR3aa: CASSVVGQGSYNEQFF

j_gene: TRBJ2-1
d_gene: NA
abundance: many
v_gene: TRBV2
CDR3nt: TGTGCCACAAGGAGGGACGGGGGAGCCTACAATGAGCAGTTCTTC
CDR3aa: CATRRDGGAYNEQFF

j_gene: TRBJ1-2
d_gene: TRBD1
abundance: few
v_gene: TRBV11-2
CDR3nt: TGTGCCAGCAGCTCAGTCCGGGACAGGGGTATCCTCTATGGCTACACCTTC
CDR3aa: CASSSVRDRGILYGYTF

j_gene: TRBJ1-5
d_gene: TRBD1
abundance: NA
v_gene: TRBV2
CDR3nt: TGTGCCAGCAGCAACAGGGGGCATAGTCAGCCCCAGCATTTT
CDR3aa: CASSNRGHSQPQHF

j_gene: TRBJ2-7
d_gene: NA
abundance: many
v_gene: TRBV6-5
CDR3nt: TGTGCCAGCAGTTACTCGATATCCGGGACCTACGAGCAGTACTTC
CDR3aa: CASSYSISGTYEQYF

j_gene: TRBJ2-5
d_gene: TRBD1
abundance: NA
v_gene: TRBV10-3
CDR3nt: TGTGCCATCAGTGAGTCGAGTATAGGGGGCCTCCAAGAGACCCAGTACTTC
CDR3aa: CAISESSIGGLQETQYF

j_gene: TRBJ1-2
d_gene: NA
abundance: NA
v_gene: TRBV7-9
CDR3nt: TGTGCCAGCAGCTTGACCAAAGGGGTTGGCACCTTC
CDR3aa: CASSLTKGVGTF

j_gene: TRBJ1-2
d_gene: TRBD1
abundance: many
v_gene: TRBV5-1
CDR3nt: TGCGCCAGCAGCGGTGGGACAGCTGGCTACACCTTC
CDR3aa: CASSGGTAGYTF

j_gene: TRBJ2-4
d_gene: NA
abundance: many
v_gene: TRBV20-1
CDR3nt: TGCAGTGCTAGAGATACCGCTTTCGCCAAAAACATTCAGTACTTC
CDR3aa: CSARDTAFAKNIQYF

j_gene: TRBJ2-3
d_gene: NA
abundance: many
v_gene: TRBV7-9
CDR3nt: TGTGCCAGCTTCCGGAGTATCGCAGATACGCAGTATTTT
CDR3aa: CASFRSIADTQYF

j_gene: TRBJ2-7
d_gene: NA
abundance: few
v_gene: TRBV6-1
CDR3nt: TGTGCCAGCAGTGAACTCAGGGGTGCGAACGAGCAGTACTTC
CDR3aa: CASSELRGANEQYF

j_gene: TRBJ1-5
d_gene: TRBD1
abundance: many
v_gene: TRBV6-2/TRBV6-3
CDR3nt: TGTGCCAGCAGTTACCGGGACAGGGGGCGAAATCAGCCCCAGCATTTT
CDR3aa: CASSYRDRGRNQPQHF

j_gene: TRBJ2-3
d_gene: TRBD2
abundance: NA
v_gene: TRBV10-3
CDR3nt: TGTGCCATCAGTTCGGGCGGGACTAGCGGCACAGATACGCAGTATTTT
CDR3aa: CAISSGGTSGTDTQYF

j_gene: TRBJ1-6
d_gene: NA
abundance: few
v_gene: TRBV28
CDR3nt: TGTGCCAGCACTTCCGGGACGTTTAATAATTCACCCCTCCACTTT
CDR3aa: CASTSGTFNNSPLHF

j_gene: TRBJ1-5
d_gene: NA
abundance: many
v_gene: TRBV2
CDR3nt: TGTGCCAGCAGTGAAGCAGGGGTAGGCAATCAGCCCCAGCATTTT
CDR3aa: CASSEAGVGNQPQHF

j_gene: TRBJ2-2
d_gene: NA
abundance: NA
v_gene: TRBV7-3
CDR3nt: TGTGCCAGCAGCTTAACTCCTCGGGAGCAGTTCACCGGGGAGCTGTTTTTT
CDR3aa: CASSLTPREQFTGELFF